Listed here are 30 T cell receptor beta chains from one sample, sequenced in a study of blood T cell repertoires in COVID-19. This table comes from immunoSEQ multiplex PCR, and its TCRdb copy is limited to in-frame clones, with some not included. Counted here are tens of thousands of clones, 86% occurring once; the ten biggest clones make up approximately 12%. Sequenced: peripheral blood. The receptors come from a human donor in a cohort sampled during active COVID-19.

This clone was picked up a small number of times. The chain couples TRBV7-3 to TRBJ1-1, with TRBD1 matching over 10 bases. With 5 bases clipped from V and 6 bases from J, the junction kept 6 bases outside the gene matches. The CDR3 spans 14 residues. Germline CDR1 and CDR2: SGHTA and FQGTGA. The CDR3: CASSPRQGAAEAFF. The CDR3, as DNA: TGTGCCAGCAGCCCACGACAGGGGGCCGCTGAAGCTTTCTTT. The variable domain in full, completed from reference TRBV7-3 and TRBJ1-1, reads GAGVSQTPSNKVTEKGKYVELRCDPISGHTALYWYRQSLGQGPEFLIYFQGTGAADDSGLPNDRFFAVRPEGSVSTLKIQRTERGDSAVYLCASSPRQGAAEAFFGQGTRLTVV.

The V call is TRBV2, the J call TRBJ2-5, with 8 bases identical to TRBD2. The CDR3 runs to 14 residues. Germline lookup yields CDR1 SNHLY and CDR2 FYNNEI. Germline trimming cut 4 bases from V and 5 bases from J; bases unmatched to any gene: 6. This CDR3 reads CASSAGRGGETQYF. The CDR3 region has the DNA TGTGCCAGCAGTGCTGGCCGGGGGGGGGAGACCCAGTACTTC.

This clone was observed once. CDR3 DNA sequence: TGTGCCAGCAGCTTATTACAGGGGGGCGTGACTGAAGCTTTCTTT. This gives the protein CASSLLQGGVTEAFF. V gene TRBV7-8 combines with J gene TRBJ1-1; 8 bases fit TRBD1. The V segment lost 2 bases and the J segment 5 bases; nucleotides outside the gene matches: 7. CDR1 and CDR2 (germline): SGHVS, FQNEAQ. The CDR3 length is 15 residues.

The J gene is TRBJ1-4, the V gene TRBV5-5; tentatively, D is TRBD1 (5 bases). The ends were cut back, 1 base at V and 4 bases at J, with 11 bases in the middle. Looked up from germline, CDR1 is SGHKS and CDR2 is YYEKEE (reference sequence). This CDR3 has 15 amino acids. The CDR3 sequence: CASSLLGESNEKLFF. CDR3 sequence (DNA): TGTGCCAGCAGCTTGTTAGGGGAAAGTAATGAAAAACTGTTTTTT.

The chain couples TRBV5-1 to TRBJ2-1; D unresolved. The CDR3 loop spans 14 amino acids. V lost 0 bases to trimming and J lost 5 bases, with 9 bases between them. CDR1 SGHRS and CDR2 YFSETQ come from the germline V gene. The CDR3 nucleotides read TGCGCCAGCAGCTTGGGGCAGGTAAACAATGAGCAGTTCTTC. Translation: CASSLGQVNNEQFF.

In this sample, this clone turned up a few times. V is TRBV10-3 and J is TRBJ1-4; possibly TRBD1 for D (5 bases). In germline, CDR1 is ENHRY, CDR2 SYGVKD. V gave up 5 bases and J gave up 6 bases, with 19 bases separating them. The CDR3 consists of 16 residues. The CDR3 DNA reads TGTGCCATCAGTAAGGCTATAGGGGATCTACATGAAAAACTGTTTTTT. As protein: CAISKAIGDLHEKLFF.

The J gene is TRBJ2-1, the V gene TRBV5-1; maybe TRBD2 (6 bases). The ends were cut back, 7 bases at V and 1 base at J, with 18 bases in the middle. The CDR3 runs to 16 residues. CDR1 SGHRS and CDR2 YFSETQ come from the germline V gene. CDR3 residues: CASLPGTGGSYNEQFF. In DNA, the CDR3 is TGCGCCAGCCTCCCTGGTACCGGGGGATCCTACAATGAGCAGTTCTTC. Looking up the rest from reference TRBV5-1 and TRBJ2-1 gives the full variable domain: KAGVTQTPRYLIKTRGQQVTLSCSPISGHRSVSWYQQTPGQGLQFLFEYFSETQRNKGNFPGRFSGRQFSNSRSEMNVSTLELGDSALYLCASLPGTGGSYNEQFFGPGTRLTVL.

The gene calls are TRBV30 and TRBJ1-2; tentatively, D is TRBD1 (6 bases). V shed 3 bases and J shed 6 bases, with 14 bases lying between them. The CDR3 consists of 13 residues. The germline V gene has CDR1 GTSNPN and CDR2 SVGIG (reference sequence). The CDR3 protein is CAWRGARRHGYTF. Written as DNA, the CDR3 is TGTGCCTGGAGGGGGGCCAGACGACATGGCTACACCTTC.

This chain connects TRBV6-5 to TRBJ2-2, with TRBD2 identical over 10 bases. There are 16 residues in the CDR3. Germline loops: CDR1 MNHEY, CDR2 SVGAGI. V gave up 0 bases and J gave up 6 bases; unmatched junction bases: 4. The CDR3 nucleotides are TGTGCCAGCAGTTACTCGAATCTAGCGGGGGCCGGGGAGCTGTTTTTT. Residues: CASSYSNLAGAGELFF.

The chain links TRBV5-1 to TRBJ2-3; D perhaps matches TRBD1 (5 bases). Germline CDR1 and CDR2: SGHRS and YFSETQ. Trimming stripped 2 bases from V and 2 bases from J, with 9 bases between. The CDR3 has 14 residues. The chain's CDR3 is CASSFSRDTDTQYF. CDR3 coding DNA: TGCGCCAGCAGCTTCAGCAGGGACACAGATACGCAGTATTTT.

J is TRBJ2-7 and V is TRBV7-9; 7 bases map to TRBD2. This CDR3 is built from 14 residues. CDR1 is SEHNR, CDR2 FQNEAQ, per germline (reference sequence). V trimming: 7 bases; J trimming: 2 bases; junction bases outside the gene matches: 8. The CDR3 sequence is CASTKSGAAYEQYF. CDR3 nucleotide sequence: TGTGCCAGCACTAAAAGCGGGGCTGCCTACGAGCAGTACTTC.

The chain couples TRBV18 to TRBJ1-1; a possible D gene is TRBD1 (6 bases). V lost 3 bases to trimming and J lost 8 bases, with 16 bases between them. The CDR3 totals 14 residues. CDR1 and CDR2 (germline): KGHSH, LQKENI. This CDR3 reads CASSPTGQDREAFF. In nucleotides, the CDR3 is TGTGCCAGCTCACCGACGGGGCAAGACAGGGAAGCTTTCTTT. Full variable domain (outside the CDR3, taken from reference TRBV18 and TRBJ1-1): NAGVMQNPRHLVRRRGQEARLRCSPMKGHSHVYWYRQLPEEGLKFMVYLQKENIIDESGMPKERFSAEFPKEGPSILRIQQVVRGDSAAYFCASSPTGQDREAFFGQGTRLTVV.

The rearrangement joins TRBV5-1 to TRBJ2-5; D may be TRBD1 or TRBD2 (7 bases each). Trimming took 4 bases from V and 3 from J, leaving 19 bases between them. The CDR3 has 16 amino acids. Per germline, CDR1 SGHRS and CDR2 YFSETQ. CDR3 sequence reads: CASSLGGGAIEETQYF. The CDR3 DNA reads as TGCGCCAGCAGCCTGGGAGGGGGCGCGATCGAAGAGACCCAGTACTTC.

As regards this clone: This sample includes further DNA sequences coding for the same CDR3. V is TRBV5-4 and J is TRBJ2-1, with D possibly TRBD2 on 5 matching bases. From germline, CDR1 is SGHNT and CDR2 YYREEE (reference sequence). The CDR3 sequence is 11 residues long. The germline V and J ends were trimmed by 4 bases and 15 bases, with 14 bases remaining between them. CDR3 residues: CASSLQDLLFF. CDR3 nucleotide sequence: TGTGCCAGCAGCCTCCAGGACTTGTTGTTCTTC.

The V and J genes are TRBV10-3 and TRBJ1-5, with 7 bases matching TRBD1. V lost 0 bases, J lost 0 bases, and 5 bases stayed unmatched. The CDR3 is made up of 17 amino acids. Germline V gene lookup returns CDR1 ENHRY and CDR2 SYGVKD. DNA for the CDR3: TGTGCCATCAGTGAGTCGGTAGGGACAGATAGCAATCAGCCCCAGCATTTT. Residues: CAISESVGTDSNQPQHF.

J is TRBJ2-5 and V is TRBV5-6; 7 bases are a match to TRBD1. The CDR3 length is 16 residues. Germline CDR1 SGHDT, CDR2 YYEEEE. The trim removed 2 bases at V and 5 bases at J, leaving 12 bases unmatched. CDR3: CASSLKQGFTGETQYF. The CDR3 region has the DNA TGTGCCAGCAGCTTAAAACAGGGGTTCACGGGGGAGACCCAGTACTTC.

V and J are TRBV6-5 and TRBJ1-5; 8 bases align to TRBD1. CDR1 is MNHEY and CDR2 is SVGAGI in the germline V gene. This CDR3 contains 15 residues. After removal of 6 bases from V and 6 bases from J, the junction contained 10 bases not matched to a gene. In DNA, the CDR3 is TGTGCCAGCAGCCGCAAAGGACAGGGTGGTCAGCCCCAGCATTTT. Its translation is CASSRKGQGGQPQHF.

V usage is TRBV3-1 (or the pseudogene TRBV3-2) and J usage is TRBJ1-2; D call uncertain. Per the germline V gene, CDR1 is LGHDT and CDR2 is YNNKEL (reference sequence). The V end was cut by 0 bases, the J end by 4 bases, with 12 bases between. This CDR3 comprises 15 residues. The chain's CDR3 is CASSQESGPTYGYTF. CDR3 bases: TGTGCCAGCAGCCAAGAGAGCGGGCCAACCTATGGCTACACCTTC.

The chain combines TRBV5-4 with TRBJ1-3, with TRBD1 matching 7 bases. The CDR3 extends over 17 amino acids. With V trimmed by 7 bases and J by 3 bases, 16 bases remained unmatched. Germline values: CDR1 SGHNT, CDR2 YYREEE (reference sequence). The CDR3 protein is CASFKQGQLRGGNTIYF. For the CDR3, the DNA is TGTGCCAGCTTTAAACAGGGGCAGCTTCGGGGTGGAAACACCATATATTTT.

This clone is a singleton in its sample. V usage is TRBV29-1 and J usage is TRBJ2-7, with a weak D call TRBD2 (6 bases). The germline V gene encodes CDR1 SQVTM and CDR2 ANQGSEA. The CDR3 spans 14 residues. The ends were cut back, 5 bases at V and 2 bases at J, with 16 bases in the middle. CDR3: CSVRRDGSTYEQYF. Here the CDR3 DNA reads TGCAGCGTTCGGCGGGACGGATCAACCTACGAGCAGTACTTC.

This clone was seen a single time. The V and J genes are TRBV6-5 and TRBJ2-2, with 7 bases fitting TRBD1. In germline, CDR1 is MNHEY, CDR2 SVGAGI. V shed 7 bases, J shed 1 base, and the junction held 6 bases outside the gene matches. The CDR3 sequence is 15 residues long. The CDR3 is CASTSGTENTGELFF. In DNA, the CDR3 is TGTGCCAGCACCTCCGGGACAGAGAACACCGGGGAGCTGTTTTTT.

The chain has TRBV7-2 and TRBJ1-5, with D uncertain. The CDR3 has 14 amino acids. CDR1 is SGHTA and CDR2 is FQGNSA in the germline V gene. The V end lost 1 base, the J end lost 2 bases, and 6 bases lay between the germline ends. CDR3 amino acids: CASSLDSGNQPQHF. The CDR3 DNA reads TGTGCCAGCAGCTTAGACTCCGGCAATCAGCCCCAGCATTTT.

In this sample, this clone turned up once. This sequence joins TRBV11-2 and TRBJ1-5; possibly TRBD1 for D (5 bases). Germline CDR1 and CDR2: SGHAT and FQNNGV. V was trimmed by 5 bases and J by 6 bases, leaving 8 bases between them. This CDR3 is 12 amino acids long. Written as DNA, the CDR3 is TGTGCCAGCAGCGTTACAGGTCAGCCCCAGCATTTT. This encodes CASSVTGQPQHF.

This clone has just a few counts. The chain combines TRBV7-9 with TRBJ1-1, with TRBD1 as a possible D gene (5 bases). The CDR3 length is 16 residues. The germline V gene has CDR1 SEHNR and CDR2 FQNEAQ (reference sequence). Deletions cut 1 base from V and 0 bases from J, with 12 bases between. The CDR3 bases are TGTGCCAGCAGCTTAGGGGTGTGGGGCTTGAACACTGAAGCTTTCTTT. Translated, it gives CASSLGVWGLNTEAFF.

V gene TRBV12-5 combines with J gene TRBJ2-3; 11 bases agree with TRBD2. The CDR3 has 17 residues. The V segment lost 5 bases and the J segment 0 bases; nucleotides outside the gene matches: 7. Per the germline V gene, CDR1 is LGHNT and CDR2 is FRNRAP. CDR3 residues: CASGIASGGPSTDTQYF. CDR3 coding DNA: TGTGCTAGTGGTATAGCTAGCGGGGGGCCTAGCACAGATACGCAGTATTTT.

The chain uses TRBV6-5 and TRBJ1-5; D possibly corresponds to TRBD1 (5 bases). Germline values: CDR1 MNHEY, CDR2 SVGAGI. This CDR3 has 14 residues. The ends were cut back, 8 bases at V and 0 bases at J, with 11 bases in the middle. CDR3 bases: TGTGCCAGCCGGGACTTACATAGCAATCAGCCCCAGCATTTT. Its translation: CASRDLHSNQPQHF.

V usage is TRBV7-2 and J usage is TRBJ2-5; TRBD2 aligns across 9 bases. CDR1 is SGHTA, CDR2 FQGNSA, per germline. V gave up 4 bases and J gave up 3 bases; unmatched junction bases: 6. The CDR3 loop spans 15 amino acids. The CDR3 loop is CASSSALAGKETQYF. In DNA, the CDR3 is TGTGCCAGCAGCTCCGCCCTAGCGGGGAAAGAGACCCAGTACTTC.

A few counts support this clone. The chain is built from TRBV11-2 and TRBJ1-2, with D perhaps TRBD1 (6 bases). The CDR3 sequence is 13 residues long. Germline V lookup: CDR1 SGHAT, CDR2 FQNNGV. Trimming removed 3 bases at V and 11 bases at J, with 16 bases between. The CDR3 DNA is TGTGCCAGCAGCTTTGGGGGCCGCCAGGATTACACCTTC. It codes for CASSFGGRQDYTF.

V usage is TRBV4-3 and J usage is TRBJ2-3, with 10 positions matching TRBD2. In germline, CDR1 is LGHNA, CDR2 YSLEER. Trimming removed 9 bases from V and 0 bases from J; junction bases left unmatched: 12. This CDR3 spans 17 amino acids. This CDR3 reads CASGTRPTSGSTDTQYF. The CDR3 nucleotides are TGCGCCAGTGGAACCCGACCGACTAGCGGGAGCACAGATACGCAGTATTTT.

The CDR3 spells CASTLGGAGGQNEQFF. Written as DNA, the CDR3 is TGTGCCAGTACACTAGGTGGAGCGGGGGGGCAAAATGAGCAGTTCTTC. The genes are TRBV19 and TRBJ2-1; 10 nucleotides align to TRBD2. With V trimmed by 7 bases and J by 7 bases, 13 bases remained unmatched. The CDR3 consists of 16 residues. Germline V lookup: CDR1 LNHDA, CDR2 SQIVND (reference sequence).